Following are 3 T cell receptor beta chains from one sample sequenced in a study of T-cell reconstitution after alpha-beta-depleted transplantation in children. Library preparation (for TCRbeta) was performed with unique molecular identifiers. Using its own MiXCR run on the PCR reads, TCRdb lists one record per CDR3 protein. The sample yields about 980,000 distinct CDR3 sequences, 25% to 35% seen once. Sequenced material: PBMCs, mostly from graft donor cells, taken 360 days after TCRalphabeta/CD19-depleted stem cell transplant. These TCRs come from a boy under two years old who had a stem cell transplant for SCID, so the T cells may come from the graft donor.

V and J are TRBV20-1 and TRBJ2-7; the match to TRBD2 covers 7 bases. Germline CDR1 is DFQATT and CDR2 is SNEGSKA (reference sequence). The CDR3 consists of 13 residues. The V and J ends lost 3 bases and 2 bases, in that order; junction bases with no gene match: 4. The CDR3 here is CSARGGITYEQYF. The CDR3 coding sequence is TGCAGTGCTAGGGGGGGGATTACCTACGAGCAGTACTTC.

This clonotype has only a few counts. V gene TRBV20-1 combines with J gene TRBJ2-5; 7 bases map to TRBD2. Germline loops: CDR1 DFQATT, CDR2 SNEGSKA (reference sequence). The CDR3 has 11 amino acids. The DNA of the CDR3 is TGCGGGGGGGAGTACCAAGAGACCCAGTACTTC. It specifies CGGEYQETQYF.

The rearrangement uses TRBV7-2 and TRBJ1-1; D remains ambiguous. In germline, CDR1 is SGHTA, CDR2 FQGNSA. This CDR3 has 12 amino acids. V was shortened by 1 base and J by 8 bases, with 8 bases between the two germline ends. The CDR3 DNA follows: TGTGCCAGCAGCTTAGGAGGGTGGGAAGCTTTCTTT. Amino acids: CASSLGGWEAFF.